The clone carrying this T cell receptor beta chain was seen repeatedly, ten times or more. Antigen unknown. TCR alpha and TCR beta cDNA libraries carrying sample barcodes and UMIs came from 5'RACE with constant-segment primers. TCRdb reprocessed the 5' RACE reads via MiXCR and lists one record per CDR3 protein. This repertoire shows over 450,000 distinct CDR3 sequences, about 20% found once; its top ten account for 9.5% to 15%. V lost 6 bases, J lost 6 bases, and 12 bases lay in between. Per the germline V gene, CDR1 is MGHDK and CDR2 is SYGVNS. This CDR3 is 13 amino acids long. The data were taken from a study of T-cell memory formation after mild COVID-19. General study results and limits: Day 37-peaking second-wave clones had unconfirmed SARS-CoV-2 specificity. A subset of responding clones appeared in pre-infection memory, suggesting cross-reactive memory joined. CD4+ clones that contracted lay mainly in CM and EM; CD8+ ones lay in EMRA.

The J gene is TRBJ2-1, the V gene TRBV25-1; D might be TRBD2 (6 bases). Sample: PBMCs or a T cell subset sorted from them (not recorded which). The TCR was taken from an adult woman who had mild COVID-19 (a few samples of this study predate the infection). Cell type and time point are not known. The DNA of the CDR3 is TGTGCCAGCAGGGAGGGGTCACTCAATGAGCAGTTCTTC. Translation: CASREGSLNEQFF. Based on the CDR3 plus reference TRBV25-1 and TRBJ2-1, the full variable domain is EADIYQTPRYLVIGTGKKITLECSQTMGHDKMYWYQQDPGMELHLIHYSYGVNSTEKGDLSSESTVSRIRTEHFPLTLESARPSHTSQYLCASREGSLNEQFFGPGTRLTVL.